One and the same sample provided the 25 T cell receptor beta chains below, sequenced in a study of cytomegalovirus exposure and HLA in healthy donors (dated by TCRdb to about 2017). Libraries came from the immunoSEQ multiplex PCR assay. The table comes from immuneACCESS by way of TCRdb, which keeps in-frame sequences with V and J called. Part of the clones is missing from these tables; in studies checked, under half for an unresolved V gene and the rest for unknown reasons. The sample table holds about 140,000 clones, of which 85% to 90% were seen once. Of the sample, 7% to 9% falls within the top ten clones. Sequencing was done on a sample of PBMCs. The origin of the receptors is a young woman in good health and CMV-seropositive.

The CDR3: CASSFIGIVGGRADPQFF. CDR3 DNA sequence: TGTGCCAGCAGTTTTATTGGGATTGTGGGCGGGAGGGCCGATCCCCAGTTCTTC. The chain is built from TRBV28 and TRBJ2-1, with 9 bases identical to TRBD2. The CDR3 totals 18 residues. The germline gives CDR1 MDHEN, CDR2 SYDVKM. Trimming cost V 3 bases and J 13 bases; bases outside gene matches: 22.

The genes are TRBV11-3 and TRBJ1-1; no clear D. From germline, CDR1 is SGHNT and CDR2 YENEEA. Trimming stripped 4 bases from V and 6 bases from J, with 18 bases between. The CDR3 contains 15 residues. This CDR3 reads CASSSGSEGTAEAFF. The CDR3 DNA reads as TGTGCCAGCAGCTCCGGGAGTGAGGGAACGGCTGAAGCTTTCTTT.

This chain uses TRBV7-2 with TRBJ2-7; perhaps TRBD2 as D (6 bases). The length of the CDR3 is 14 residues. Trimming removed 2 bases at V and 5 bases at J, with 13 bases between. The germline gives CDR1 SGHTA, CDR2 FQGNSA. The DNA of the CDR3 is TGTGCCAGCAGCTTATGGGGGGAGGTAAACGAGCAGTACTTC. Translating it yields CASSLWGEVNEQYF.

This clone was seen a single time. The rearrangement links TRBV15 to TRBJ1-4; D ambiguous. Trimming removed 0 bases at V and 3 bases at J, with 20 bases between. The germline V gene has CDR1 LNHNV and CDR2 YYDKDF (reference sequence). This CDR3 spans 19 amino acids. CDR3 loop: CATSRDYIAEAVANEKLFF. In DNA, the CDR3 is TGTGCCACCAGCAGAGATTATATCGCGGAAGCTGTGGCTAATGAAAAACTGTTTTTT.

The chain combines TRBV7-3 with TRBJ1-3, with D possibly being TRBD1 (5 bases). This CDR3 spans 17 amino acids. Germline V gives CDR1 SGHTA, CDR2 FQGTGA. The germline V and J ends were trimmed by 5 bases and 3 bases, with 20 bases remaining between them. This chain's CDR3 is CASSPFSAGVGGNTIYF. CDR3 coding DNA: TGTGCCAGCAGCCCATTCAGCGCGGGGGTCGGTGGAAACACCATATATTTT. The full variable domain, with the rest looked up from reference TRBV7-3 and TRBJ1-3, is GAGVSQTPSNKVTEKGKYVELRCDPISGHTALYWYRQSLGQGPEFLIYFQGTGAADDSGLPNDRFFAVRPEGSVSTLKIQRTERGDSAVYLCASSPFSAGVGGNTIYFGEGSWLTVV.

The rearrangement uses TRBV6-5 and TRBJ2-7; D not resolved. Germline-derived CDR1 and CDR2 are MNHEY and SVGAGI. The CDR3 covers 15 residues. V lost 3 bases to trimming and J lost 0 bases, with 12 bases between them. The CDR3: CASSYLVSPSYEQYF. Here the CDR3 DNA reads TGTGCCAGCAGTTATCTAGTATCCCCCTCCTACGAGCAGTACTTC.

This clone was seen a single time. This rearrangement joins TRBV30 to TRBJ2-6; D is ambiguous. The CDR3 loop spans 13 amino acids. Germline V lookup: CDR1 GTSNPN, CDR2 SVGIG (reference sequence). In DNA form, the CDR3 reads TGTGGCTTAGGAGTCCCTGGGGCCAACGTCCTGACTTTC. This gives the protein CGLGVPGANVLTF.

This clone was seen only once. The chain has TRBV6-1 and TRBJ2-1, with 8 bases identical to TRBD2. CDR1 and CDR2 (germline): MNHNS, SASEGT. This CDR3 region has 13 residues. Unmatched junction bases numbered 5, after V lost 8 bases and J lost 5 bases. CDR3 residues: CASRQRGNNEQFF. The CDR3 nucleotides read TGTGCCAGCCGACAGCGGGGGAACAATGAGCAGTTCTTC.

This clone appeared a single time. This chain connects TRBV9 to TRBJ2-7; 12 bases are shared with TRBD2. Germline values: CDR1 SGDLS, CDR2 YYNGEE. The J segment lost 4 bases and the V segment lost 3 bases, leaving 5 bases of the junction unmatched. CDR3 size: 15 residues. The chain's CDR3 is CASSALAGGRYEQYF. DNA for the CDR3: TGTGCCAGCAGCGCCCTAGCGGGGGGGCGATACGAGCAGTACTTC.

The rearrangement joins TRBV27 to TRBJ2-7, with 15 bases identical to TRBD2. Germline V gives CDR1 MNHEY, CDR2 SMNVEV (reference sequence). CDR3 size: 16 residues. With V trimmed by 5 bases and J by 9 bases, 11 bases remained unmatched. The DNA for the CDR3 is TGTGCCAGCAGTGCCGGACTAGCGGGAGGGGTACGAGGGCAGTACTTC. Translation gives CASSAGLAGGVRGQYF.

This chain uses TRBV7-3 with TRBJ2-2; 8 nucleotides agree with TRBD1. V trimming: 8 bases; J trimming: 3 bases; junction bases outside the gene matches: 5. Per the germline V gene, CDR1 is SGHTA and CDR2 is FQGTGA. CDR3 length: 14 residues. This CDR3 is CASSRTGYTGELFF. CDR3 in DNA: TGTGCCAGCTCAAGGACAGGGTACACCGGGGAGCTGTTTTTT.

The CDR3 nucleotides read TGTGCCAGCAGCCCTAGCCTGGGGGCGCGAACTGAAGCTTTCTTT. Encoded protein: CASSPSLGARTEAFF. J is TRBJ1-1 and V is TRBV9; tentatively, D is TRBD1 (6 bases). There are 15 residues in the CDR3. V was cut by 4 bases and J by 5 bases, with 18 bases left in between. Germline values: CDR1 SGDLS, CDR2 YYNGEE.

The chain is built from TRBV20-1 and TRBJ1-2; a possible D gene is TRBD1 (5 bases). Germline loops: CDR1 DFQATT, CDR2 SNEGSKA (reference sequence). The CDR3 spans 10 residues. Trimming pared 6 bases from V and 8 bases from J, leaving 10 bases between. The DNA for the CDR3 is TGCAGTGCCAAGGACAACGGCTACACCTTC. The encoded protein is CSAKDNGYTF.

V and J are TRBV5-4 and TRBJ1-1; 8 bases map to TRBD1. The junction had 1 base not matched to a gene; V was cut back by 5 bases and J by 1 base. The CDR3 loop spans 13 amino acids. Germline assignment: CDR1 SGHNT and CDR2 YYREEE (reference sequence). The CDR3 spells CASRQGENTEAFF. The CDR3 region has the DNA TGTGCCAGCAGACAGGGGGAGAACACTGAAGCTTTCTTT.

The V call is TRBV5-1, the J call TRBJ1-4, with D perhaps TRBD1 (5 bases). Germline values: CDR1 SGHRS, CDR2 YFSETQ. The CDR3 length is 14 residues. V was clipped by 3 bases and J by 4 bases, with 10 bases between them. The chain's CDR3 is CASSSGGVNEKLFF. The CDR3 DNA is TGCGCCAGCAGCTCGGGGGGAGTTAATGAAAAACTGTTTTTT.

This sequence joins TRBV28 and TRBJ1-2; tentative D call: TRBD1 (6 bases). CDR3 length equals 14 residues. V lost 5 bases to trimming and J lost 8 bases, with 18 bases between them. Looked up from germline, CDR1 is MDHEN and CDR2 is SYDVKM. CDR3 sequence: CASSQPTGYRGYTF. The DNA for the CDR3 is TGTGCCAGCAGTCAACCAACAGGGTATCGAGGCTACACCTTC.

The CDR3 nucleotides are TGTGCCTGGAGTGGGCAGAGCAATCAGCCCCAGCATTTT. This gives the protein CAWSGQSNQPQHF. The chain uses TRBV30 and TRBJ1-5; no firm D call. The CDR3 length is 13 residues. CDR1 and CDR2 (germline): GTSNPN, SVGIG (reference sequence). The germline V and J ends were trimmed by 1 base and 1 base, with 5 bases remaining between them.

The chain joins TRBV9 to TRBJ2-7; D is possibly TRBD1 (6 bases). This CDR3 comprises 15 residues. Germline V gene data show CDR1 as SGDLS and CDR2 as YYNGEE. Trimming cost V 4 bases and J 1 base, with 15 bases left between them. The CDR3 nucleotides read TGTGCCAGCAGCCCAGGGACATCGTATTCCTACGAGCAGTACTTC. Protein: CASSPGTSYSYEQYF.

The chain carries TRBV19 and TRBJ1-4, with a possible D match to TRBD1 (6 bases). The germline V gene encodes CDR1 LNHDA and CDR2 SQIVND (reference sequence). Trimming took off 6 bases at V and 8 bases at J, with 16 bases between the two ends. The CDR3 runs 14 residues. The CDR3 region is CASSRDRLREKLFF. In DNA, the CDR3 is TGTGCCAGTAGCAGAGACAGGTTGCGGGAAAAACTGTTTTTT.

The rearrangement uses TRBV4-2 and TRBJ2-3; no clear D gene. Germline CDR1 and CDR2: LGHNA and YNFKEQ. Trimming removed 5 bases from V and 2 bases from J, with 11 bases in between. This CDR3 is built from 14 residues. The CDR3 reads CASSTRHFTDTQYF. CDR3 nucleotides: TGTGCCAGCAGCACTCGACACTTCACAGATACGCAGTATTTT.

The count of this clone is one. CDR3 sequence reads: CASSARTSGGTYNEQFF. CDR3 in DNA: TGCGCCAGCAGCGCCCGGACTAGCGGGGGGACCTACAATGAGCAGTTCTTC. The V and J genes are TRBV4-3 and TRBJ2-1, with 14 bases lining up with TRBD2. The CDR3 totals 17 residues. With V trimmed by 5 bases and J by 2 bases, 5 bases remained unmatched. The germline V gene has CDR1 LGHNA and CDR2 YSLEER.

This clone was detected only once. V and J are TRBV6-1 and TRBJ2-5, with 10 bases identical to TRBD1. Unmatched junction bases numbered 5, after V lost 5 bases and J lost 2 bases. This CDR3 is 15 amino acids long. Germline V gives CDR1 MNHNS, CDR2 SASEGT. Here the CDR3 DNA reads TGTGCCAGCAGTTCCTGGACAGGGGGACAAGAGACCCAGTACTTC. The encoded protein is CASSSWTGGQETQYF.

The CDR3 spells CASSGGGSADTQYF. CDR3 in DNA: TGTGCCAGCAGCGGCGGCGGGAGTGCAGATACGCAGTATTTT. The gene calls are TRBV9 and TRBJ2-3; 7 bases are shared with TRBD2. After removal of 3 bases from V and 4 bases from J, the junction contained 5 bases not matched to a gene. Germline V CDR1 and CDR2: SGDLS, YYNGEE. The CDR3 runs to 14 residues.

The chain recombines TRBV7-9 with TRBJ1-2; 8 bases align to TRBD1. The CDR3 consists of 13 residues. In germline, CDR1 is SEHNR, CDR2 FQNEAQ (reference sequence). V was pared by 2 bases and J by 7 bases, with 3 bases of the junction left unmatched. The CDR3 reads CASSLSGGGGYTF. The DNA for the CDR3 is TGTGCCAGCAGCTTATCAGGGGGCGGTGGCTACACCTTC. Based on the CDR3 plus reference TRBV7-9 and TRBJ1-2, the full variable domain is DTGVSQNPRHKITKRGQNVTFRCDPISEHNRLYWYRQTLGQGPEFLTYFQNEAQLEKSRLLSDRFSAERPKGSFSTLEIQRTEQGDSAMYLCASSLSGGGGYTFGSGTRLTVV.

Here the CDR3 DNA reads TGTGCCAGCAGCGTCCGGGACAGCTCCTACGAGCAGTACTTC. This encodes CASSVRDSSYEQYF. The chain links TRBV9 to TRBJ2-7, with 7 bases lining up with TRBD1. J lost 0 bases, V lost 2 bases, and 2 bases had no gene match. This CDR3 contains 14 residues. Germline V gene sequence: CDR1 SGDLS, CDR2 YYNGEE.